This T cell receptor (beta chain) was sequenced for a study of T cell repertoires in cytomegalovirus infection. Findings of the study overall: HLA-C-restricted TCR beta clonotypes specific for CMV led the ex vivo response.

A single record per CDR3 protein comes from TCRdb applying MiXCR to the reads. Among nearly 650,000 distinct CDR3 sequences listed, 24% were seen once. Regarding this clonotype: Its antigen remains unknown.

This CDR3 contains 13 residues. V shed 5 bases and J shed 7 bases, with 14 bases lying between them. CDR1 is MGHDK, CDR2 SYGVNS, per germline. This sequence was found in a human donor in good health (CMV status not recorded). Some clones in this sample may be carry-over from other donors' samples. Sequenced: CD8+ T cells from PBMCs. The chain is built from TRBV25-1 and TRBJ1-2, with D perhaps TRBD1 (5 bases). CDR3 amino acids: CASSRGGGGGYTF. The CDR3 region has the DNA TGTGCCAGCAGTCGAGGCGGGGGAGGTGGCTACACCTTC.